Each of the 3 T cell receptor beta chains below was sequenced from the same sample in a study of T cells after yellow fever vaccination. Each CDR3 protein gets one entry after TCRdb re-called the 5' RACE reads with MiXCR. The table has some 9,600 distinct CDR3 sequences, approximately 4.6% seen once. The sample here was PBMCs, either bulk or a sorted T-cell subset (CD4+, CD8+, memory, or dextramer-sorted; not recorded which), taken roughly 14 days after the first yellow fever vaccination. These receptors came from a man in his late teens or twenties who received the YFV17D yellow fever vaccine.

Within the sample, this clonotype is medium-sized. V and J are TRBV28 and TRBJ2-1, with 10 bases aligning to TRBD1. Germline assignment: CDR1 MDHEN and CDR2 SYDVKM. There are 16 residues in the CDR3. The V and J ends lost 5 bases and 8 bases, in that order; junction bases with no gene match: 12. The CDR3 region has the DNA TGTGCCAGCAGTCCTCCATCAGGGACAGGGGTCTATGAGCAGTTCTTC. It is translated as CASSPPSGTGVYEQFF.

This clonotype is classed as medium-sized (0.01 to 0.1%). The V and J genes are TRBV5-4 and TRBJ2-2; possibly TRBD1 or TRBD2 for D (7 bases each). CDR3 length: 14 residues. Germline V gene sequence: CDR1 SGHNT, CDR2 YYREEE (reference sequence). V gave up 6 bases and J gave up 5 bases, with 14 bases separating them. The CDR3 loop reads CASNRQGGTGELFF. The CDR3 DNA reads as TGTGCCAGCAACCGACAGGGAGGGACCGGGGAGCTGTTTTTT. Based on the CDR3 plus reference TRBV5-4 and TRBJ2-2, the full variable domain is ETGVTQSPTHLIKTRGQQVTLRCSSQSGHNTVSWYQQALGQGPQFIFQYYREEENGRGNFPPRFSGLQFPNYSSELNVNALELDDSALYLCASNRQGGTGELFFGEGSRLTVL.

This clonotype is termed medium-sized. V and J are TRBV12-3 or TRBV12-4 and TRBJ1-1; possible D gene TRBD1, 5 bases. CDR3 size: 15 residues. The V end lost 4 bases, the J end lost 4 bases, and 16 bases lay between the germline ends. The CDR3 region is CASSSSTRGTTEAFF. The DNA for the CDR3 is TGTGCCAGCAGTTCATCGACCCGAGGGACCACTGAAGCTTTCTTT.